The entry below describes one T cell receptor (beta chain). Using immunoSEQ multiplex PCR, the repertoire was profiled, and TCRdb retains in-frame clones only, with some absent. The sample holds 60,000 to 75,000 clones; about nine tenths are singletons and the top ten take 9.5% to 15%. The data derive from a study of lymphopenia after photon versus proton radiotherapy. The CDR3 length is 15 residues. Trimming at V came to 4 bases and at J to 6 bases, leaving 11 bases not matched to a gene. Germline-derived CDR1 and CDR2 are SGDLS and YYNGEE. This rearrangement joins TRBV9 to TRBJ2-3; 7 bases align to TRBD2. The starting material was peripheral blood, obtained from a patient treated with proton-based radiotherapy. This clonotype originated in an older man with esophageal cancer. The CDR3 sequence: CASSTPGTTDDTQYF. The CDR3 DNA sequence: TGTGCCAGCAGCACCCCCGGGACTACGGACGATACGCAGTATTTT. Looking up the rest from reference TRBV9 and TRBJ2-3 gives the full variable domain: DSGVTQTPKHLITATGQRVTLRCSPRSGDLSVYWYQQSLDQGLQFLIQYYNGEERAKGNILERFSAQQFPDLHSELNLSSLELGDSALYFCASSTPGTTDDTQYFGPGTRLTVL.